These 23 T cell receptor beta chains were sequenced from one sample in a study of regulatory T cells in long-lasting Graves disease. Time point denoted: newly diagnosed GD, antithyroid drugs for less than 3 months. Following extraction of RNA from PBMCs, that RNA was used to make the TCR library. TCR beta libraries were built with iRepertoire HTBI primers and Arm-PCR of CDR3 regions. TCRdb independently ran MiXCR on the multiplex PCR reads; one entry per CDR3 protein. The data show approximately 390,000 distinct CDR3 sequences, roughly 16% seen once. These same records also appear under a second study, on T cells in Graves' hyperthyroidism and ophthalmopathy.

This specimen consisted of peripheral blood mononuclear cells (PBMCs), obtained at new diagnosis, from a patient treated with antithyroid drugs. The receptor source for this set is a woman aged 18-35 years with Graves disease.

This clonotype was recorded many times. The chain carries TRBV6-5 and TRBJ2-7, with TRBD2 matching 7 bases. The CDR3 is 16 amino acids. The junction had 9 bases not matched to a gene; V was cut back by 2 bases and J by 2 bases. Germline V lookup: CDR1 MNHEY, CDR2 SVGAGI. CDR3 sequence: CASSYDWGGTPYEQYF. DNA of the CDR3: TGTGCCAGCAGTTACGATTGGGGAGGGACCCCCTACGAGCAGTACTTC.

In this sample, this clonotype turned up many times. One end of the junction fails to match germline, which may point to a read error. V gene TRBV5-1 combines with J gene TRBJ2-3; D is uncertain. This CDR3 has 14 amino acids. The germline V gene has CDR1 SGHRS and CDR2 YFSETQ. CDR3 DNA sequence: TGTGCCAGCAGCTTAGGCAGTAGCACAGATACGCAGTATTTT. Translating it yields CASSLGSSTDTQYF.

This clonotype was recorded many times. The rearrangement joins TRBV3-1 to TRBJ1-6; TRBD1 aligns across 10 bases. CDR1 and CDR2 from the germline V gene are LGHDT and YNNKEL (reference sequence). The CDR3 consists of 15 residues. V dropped 0 bases and J dropped 9; count of bases not matched to a gene: 2. CDR3 bases: TGTGCCAGCAGCCAAGAGGGACAGGGGAGTTCACCCCTCCACTTT. Residues: CASSQEGQGSSPLHF.

There are a few counts of this clonotype. The rearrangement uses TRBV30 and TRBJ1-2, with D perhaps matching TRBD1 (6 bases). Trimming left V 2 bases short and J 8 bases short, with 12 bases between. The CDR3 contains 12 residues. Germline CDR1 and CDR2: GTSNPN and SVGIG (reference sequence). For the CDR3, the DNA is TGTGCCTGGAGTTCGGGGGCGCAAGGCTACACCTTC. It encodes CAWSSGAQGYTF.

This clonotype was seen ten or more times. In nucleotides, the CDR3 is TGTGCCAGCAGCCCCAGAGGCAGGGGCAATCAGCCCCAGCATTTT. As protein: CASSPRGRGNQPQHF. This sequence joins TRBV28 and TRBJ1-5, with D possibly being TRBD1 (5 bases). CDR1 and CDR2 (germline): MDHEN, SYDVKM. Deletions cut 6 bases from V and 2 bases from J, with 14 bases between. The CDR3 consists of 15 residues. The whole variable domain, remainder taken from reference TRBV28 and TRBJ1-5, is DVKVTQSSRYLVKRTGEKVFLECVQDMDHENMFWYRQDPGLGLRLIYFSYDVKMKEKGDIPEGYSVSREKKERFSLILESASTNQTSMYLCASSPRGRGNQPQHFGDGTRLSIL.

V usage is TRBV2 and J usage is TRBJ1-4, with TRBD1 matching 9 bases. With 5 bases clipped from V and 5 bases from J, the junction kept 9 bases outside the gene matches. The CDR3 runs to 16 residues. Germline V CDR1 and CDR2: SNHLY, FYNNEI. DNA for the CDR3: TGTGCCAGCAGTTTGTCCGGGACAGGGTGGAATGAAAAACTGTTTTTT. It codes for CASSLSGTGWNEKLFF.

This clonotype was seen at least ten times. The chain recombines TRBV3-1 with TRBJ1-1, with 9 bases fitting TRBD1. V lost 4 bases, J lost 3 bases, and 6 bases stayed unmatched. This CDR3 has 15 residues. CDR1 LGHDT and CDR2 YNNKEL come from the germline V gene (reference sequence). The chain's CDR3 is CASSLLQGADTEAFF. Here the CDR3 DNA reads TGTGCCAGCAGCCTCCTACAGGGGGCTGACACTGAAGCTTTCTTT. Variable domain in full (rest from reference TRBV3-1 and TRBJ1-1): DTAVSQTPKYLVTQMGNDKSIKCEQNLGHDTMYWYKQDSKKFLKIMFSYNNKELIINETVPNRFSPKSPDKAHLNLHINSLELGDSAVYFCASSLLQGADTEAFFGQGTRLTVV.

This clonotype was counted many times. The chain carries TRBV7-9 and TRBJ2-7, with D maybe TRBD2 (6 bases). Germline CDR1 SEHNR, CDR2 FQNEAQ (reference sequence). The CDR3 consists of 15 residues. The ends were cut back, 5 bases at V and 3 bases at J, with 17 bases in the middle. CDR3 in DNA: TGTGCCAGCAGCCCCGACGGCGGGGCAAACTACGAGCAGTACTTC. As protein: CASSPDGGANYEQYF.

This clonotype was detected many times. The gene calls are TRBV20-1 and TRBJ2-3; 11 bases line up with TRBD2. The CDR3 is 16 residues long. Trimming cost V 3 bases and J 3 bases; bases outside gene matches: 8. In germline, CDR1 is DFQATT, CDR2 SNEGSKA (reference sequence). In DNA form, the CDR3 reads TGCAGTGCTAGCTCAGGGACTAGCGGACCAACAGATACGCAGTATTTT. Its translation: CSASSGTSGPTDTQYF.

This clonotype was recorded at least ten times. The chain carries TRBV28 and TRBJ2-7, with D unclear. Germline CDR1 MDHEN, CDR2 SYDVKM. The V gene lost 3 bases and the J gene lost 7 bases, with 13 bases spanning the gap. The CDR3 is 13 amino acids. CDR3 DNA sequence: TGTGCCAGCAGTTTGACCATGAATCGGGAGCAGTACTTC. Its protein product is CASSLTMNREQYF.

This clonotype was seen ten or more times. The chain recombines TRBV5-5 with TRBJ2-5; TRBD2 agrees at 8 bases. V lost 4 bases to trimming and J lost 1 base; unmatched junction nucleotides: 12. Per germline, CDR1 SGHKS and CDR2 YYEKEE (reference sequence). This CDR3 has 17 residues. CDR3 sequence (DNA): TGTGCCAGCAGCACGGGCTACAGCGGGGGCCTCCAAGAGACCCAGTACTTC. Its translation: CASSTGYSGGLQETQYF.

At least ten counts were recorded for this clonotype. The chain combines TRBV5-6 with TRBJ1-1, with TRBD1 matching over 7 bases. CDR3 length equals 16 residues. Trimming removed 1 base from V and 4 bases from J; junction bases left unmatched: 10. CDR1 is SGHDT and CDR2 is YYEEEE in the germline V gene. The chain's CDR3 is CASSLNRGMGGTEAFF. Here the CDR3 DNA reads TGTGCCAGCAGCTTGAACAGGGGAATGGGGGGCACTGAAGCTTTCTTT.

The table lists this clonotype with many counts. This sequence joins TRBV15 and TRBJ2-5; D gene unclear. The CDR3 contains 13 residues. Germline loops: CDR1 LNHNV, CDR2 YYDKDF (reference sequence). The V gene lost 0 bases and the J gene lost 2 bases, with 4 bases spanning the gap. The CDR3 DNA reads as TGTGCCACCAGCAGAGACGGTCAAGAGACCCAGTACTTC. It translates to CATSRDGQETQYF.

This sequence joins TRBV6-5 and TRBJ1-4; no firm D call. The CDR3 consists of 14 residues. Trimming cost V 3 bases and J 5 bases, with 10 bases left between them. The germline V gene encodes CDR1 MNHEY and CDR2 SVGAGI. The CDR3 DNA is TGTGCCAGCAGTTATGCGGGCCTCAATGAAAAACTGTTTTTT. It specifies CASSYAGLNEKLFF.

V usage is TRBV12-3 or TRBV12-4 and J usage is TRBJ2-2; D may be TRBD1 or TRBD2 (5 bases each). The length of the CDR3 is 14 residues. V lost 8 bases and J lost 6, with 16 bases in between. CDR3 bases: TGTGCCAGCCAAAAGGGGACCGCCGCCGGGGAGCTGTTTTTT. Translating it yields CASQKGTAAGELFF.

Ten or more counts support this clonotype. The chain combines TRBV28 with TRBJ2-5, with 9 bases identical to TRBD1. V trimming: 2 bases; J trimming: 5 bases; junction bases outside the gene matches: 6. The CDR3 is made up of 15 amino acids. Germline assignment: CDR1 MDHEN and CDR2 SYDVKM. The DNA of the CDR3 is TGTGCCAGCAGTTTACCCGGGACAGGGCGGGAGACCCAGTACTTC. Translating it yields CASSLPGTGRETQYF.

This clonotype was seen repeatedly, ten times or more. The chain links TRBV27 to TRBJ2-5; D is ambiguous. Trimming removed 5 bases from V and 2 bases from J, with 3 bases in between. The CDR3 has 11 residues. In germline, CDR1 is MNHEY, CDR2 SMNVEV (reference sequence). In DNA, the CDR3 is TGTGCCAGCAGTGGGCAAGAGACCCAGTACTTC. This sequence encodes CASSGQETQYF.

This clonotype was counted between two and nine times. The V gene is TRBV7-6, the J gene TRBJ2-1; D may be TRBD1 (5 bases). The CDR3 extends over 13 amino acids. The V gene lost 3 bases and the J gene lost 9 bases, with 12 bases spanning the gap. CDR1 and CDR2 from the germline V gene are SGHVS and FNYEAQ. The CDR3: CASSFDQGTEQFF. Here the CDR3 DNA reads TGTGCCAGCAGCTTCGACCAGGGTACTGAGCAGTTCTTC.

This clonotype was found many times. V usage is TRBV6-1 and J usage is TRBJ2-3, with 9 bases matching TRBD1. J lost 2 bases, V lost 3 bases, and 6 bases had no gene match. CDR1 is MNHNS and CDR2 is SASEGT in the germline V gene. The CDR3 runs 16 residues. CDR3: CASSDRGTGLTDTQYF. CDR3 nucleotide sequence: TGTGCCAGCAGTGACCGGGGGACAGGGCTCACAGATACGCAGTATTTT.

V gene TRBV7-6 combines with J gene TRBJ2-2; D unresolved. The CDR3 extends over 15 amino acids. The V gene's germline CDR1 is SGHVS and CDR2 FNYEAQ. With 3 bases removed from V and 0 bases from J, the gap between germline ends came to 8 bases. The CDR3 protein is CASSFSLTNTGELFF. DNA for the CDR3: TGTGCCAGCAGCTTCAGTCTGACGAACACCGGGGAGCTGTTTTTT. Variable domain in full (rest from reference TRBV7-6 and TRBJ2-2): GAGVSQSPRYKVTKRGQDVALRCDPISGHVSLYWYRQALGQGPEFLTYFNYEAQQDKSGLPNDRFSAERPEGSISTLTIQRTEQRDSAMYRCASSFSLTNTGELFFGEGSRLTVL.

This clonotype has a count of ten or more. This chain links TRBV2 with TRBJ2-7; 10 positions agree with TRBD1. The CDR3 spans 14 residues. V gave up 7 bases and J gave up 10 bases; unmatched junction bases: 13. Per the germline V gene, CDR1 is SNHLY and CDR2 is FYNNEI. The CDR3 reads CASTPRTGGGEQYF. The DNA of the CDR3 is TGTGCCAGCACCCCGAGGACAGGGGGAGGCGAACAGTACTTC.

The rearrangement uses TRBV24-1 and TRBJ2-5; 7 bases are a match to TRBD2. V lost 3 bases, J lost 2 bases, and 2 bases stayed unmatched. In germline, CDR1 is KGHDR, CDR2 SFDVKD. This CDR3 region has 14 residues. CDR3 DNA: TGTGCCACCAGTGATGAGGGACTACAAGAGACCCAGTACTTC. It specifies CATSDEGLQETQYF.

This clonotype was picked up many times. The chain combines TRBV27 with TRBJ2-7; D might be TRBD1 or TRBD2, each matching 6 bases. This CDR3 is built from 16 residues. The V end lost 4 bases, the J end lost 3 bases, and 19 bases lay between the germline ends. CDR1 and CDR2 (germline): MNHEY, SMNVEV (reference sequence). The DNA for the CDR3 is TGTGCCAGCAGTTGGACCGGGGGCGGGAAAAGCTACGAGCAGTACTTC. It specifies CASSWTGGGKSYEQYF.